This T cell receptor (beta chain) was captured by sequencing in a study of T cell repertoires in cytomegalovirus infection. Study background: Public TCR beta signatures marked donors with CMV infection and the matching HLA.

The CDR3 totals 15 residues. The V and J ends lost 6 bases and 3 bases, in that order; junction bases with no gene match: 9. The table lists this clonotype with many counts. One entry per CDR3 protein results from TCRdb running MiXCR on the reads. The top ten clones hold around 3.2% of a sample with over 150,000 distinct CDR3 sequences, roughly a fifth of them seen once. This TCR was sampled from a human donor in good health (CMV status not recorded). Some clones in this sample may be carry-over from other donors' samples. The sample consisted of PBMCs. V gene TRBV12-3 or TRBV12-4 combines with J gene TRBJ2-3; 7 nucleotides match TRBD2. CDR3 in DNA: TGTGCCAGCAGCCCGACTAGCATGAATACAGATACGCAGTATTTT. Its protein is CASSPTSMNTDTQYF.